This T cell receptor (beta chain) was documented in a study of regulatory T cells in long-lasting Graves disease. Time point reported: newly diagnosed GD, antithyroid drugs for less than 3 months. PBMCs were the source of the RNA used for TCR sequencing. About this clonotype: At one end the junction does not follow the germline gene, possibly because of a read error.

For TCR beta, libraries came from iRepertoire HTBI primers and Arm-PCR of CDR3 regions. Each CDR3 protein is one row after TCRdb ran MiXCR on the multiplex PCR reads. The sample lists 380,000 or so distinct CDR3 sequences, about 16% occurring once. Germline V CDR1 and CDR2: SGHDT, YYEEEE. This CDR3 spans 13 amino acids. The sample was also linked to a second study, of T cells in Graves' hyperthyroidism and ophthalmopathy.

The V call is TRBV5-6, the J call TRBJ2-4, with 7 bases lining up with TRBD1. The receptor comes from a woman aged 18-29 years with Graves disease. The sample here was peripheral blood mononuclear cells (PBMCs), taken at new diagnosis, from a patient treated with antithyroid drugs. In DNA, the CDR3 is TGTGCCAGCAGTCTGAACCCCGGGACAGAACTTGACTTC. Translated, it gives CASSLNPGTELDF.